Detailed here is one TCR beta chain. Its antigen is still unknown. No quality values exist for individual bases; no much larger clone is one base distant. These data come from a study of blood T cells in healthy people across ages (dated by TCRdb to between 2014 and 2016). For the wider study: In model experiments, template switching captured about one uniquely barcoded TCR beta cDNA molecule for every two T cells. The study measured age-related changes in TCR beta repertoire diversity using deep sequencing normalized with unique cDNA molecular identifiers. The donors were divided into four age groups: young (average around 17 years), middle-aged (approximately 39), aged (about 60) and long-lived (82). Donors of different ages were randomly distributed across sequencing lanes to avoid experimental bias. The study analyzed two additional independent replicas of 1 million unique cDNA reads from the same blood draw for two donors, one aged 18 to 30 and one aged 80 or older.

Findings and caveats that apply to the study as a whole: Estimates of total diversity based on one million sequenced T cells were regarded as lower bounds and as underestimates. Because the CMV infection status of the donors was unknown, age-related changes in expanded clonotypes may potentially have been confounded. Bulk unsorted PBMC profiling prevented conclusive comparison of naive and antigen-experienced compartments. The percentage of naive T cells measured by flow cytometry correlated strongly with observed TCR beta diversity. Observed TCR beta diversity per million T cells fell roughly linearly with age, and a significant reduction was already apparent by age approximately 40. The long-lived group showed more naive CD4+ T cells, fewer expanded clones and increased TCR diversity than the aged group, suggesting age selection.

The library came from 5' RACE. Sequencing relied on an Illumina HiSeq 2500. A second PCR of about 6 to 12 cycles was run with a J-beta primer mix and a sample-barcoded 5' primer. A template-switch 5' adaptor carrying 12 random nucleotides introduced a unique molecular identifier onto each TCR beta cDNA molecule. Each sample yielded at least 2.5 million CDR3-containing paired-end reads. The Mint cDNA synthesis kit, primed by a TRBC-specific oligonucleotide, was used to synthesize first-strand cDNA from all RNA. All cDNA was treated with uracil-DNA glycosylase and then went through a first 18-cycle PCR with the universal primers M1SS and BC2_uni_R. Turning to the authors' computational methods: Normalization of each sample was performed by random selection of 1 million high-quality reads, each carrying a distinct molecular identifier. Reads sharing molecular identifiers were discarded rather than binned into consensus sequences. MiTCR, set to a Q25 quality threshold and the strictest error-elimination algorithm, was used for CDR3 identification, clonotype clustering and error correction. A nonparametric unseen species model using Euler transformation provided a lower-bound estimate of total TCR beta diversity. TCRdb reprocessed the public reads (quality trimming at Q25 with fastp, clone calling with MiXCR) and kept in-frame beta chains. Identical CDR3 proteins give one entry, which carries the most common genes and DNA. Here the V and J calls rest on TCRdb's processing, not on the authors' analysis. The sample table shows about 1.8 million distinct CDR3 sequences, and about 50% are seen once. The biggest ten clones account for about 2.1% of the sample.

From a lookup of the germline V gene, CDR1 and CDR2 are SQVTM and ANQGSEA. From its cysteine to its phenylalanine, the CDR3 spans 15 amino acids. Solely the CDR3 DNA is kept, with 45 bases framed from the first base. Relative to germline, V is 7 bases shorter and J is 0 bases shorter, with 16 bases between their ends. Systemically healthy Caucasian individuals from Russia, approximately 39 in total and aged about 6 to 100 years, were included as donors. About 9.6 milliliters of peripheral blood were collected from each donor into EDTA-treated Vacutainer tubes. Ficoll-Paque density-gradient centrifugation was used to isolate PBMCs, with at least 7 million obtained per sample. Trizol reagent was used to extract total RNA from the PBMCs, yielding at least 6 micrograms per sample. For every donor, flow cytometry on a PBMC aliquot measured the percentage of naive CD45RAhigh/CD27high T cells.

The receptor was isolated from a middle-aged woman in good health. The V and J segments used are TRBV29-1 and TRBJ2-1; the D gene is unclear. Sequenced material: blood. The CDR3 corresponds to CSAELHLTSYNEQFF. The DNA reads TGCAGCGCGGAGTTGCACCTAACCTCCTACAATGAGCAGTTCTTC.